This T cell receptor (beta chain) originates from a study of T cell changes during pregnancy in multiple sclerosis (dated by TCRdb to the late 2010s). Regarding the study in general: The study looked at changes in the T cell repertoire across pregnancy in women with multiple sclerosis.

The library was prepared using the immunoSEQ multiplex PCR assay. TCRdb mirrors the immuneACCESS table, restricted to in-frame sequences. Some clones are absent from its copies; in checked studies, under half trace to an unresolved V gene, and the reason for the others is unknown. This sample holds 60,000 to 85,000 clones; over 85% were observed only once. Approximately 3.3% of the sample goes to the ten largest clones. Per the germline V gene, MGHRA is the CDR1 and YSYEKL is the CDR2. From the cysteine up to the phenylalanine, the CDR3 has a length of 15 residues. Only the CDR3 portion is preserved as DNA: 45 bases, with reading frame beginning at the first base. Trimming costs V 0 bases and J 4 bases, and their ends lie 12 bases apart. Turning to this clone: Its target antigen remains unknown. Base qualities are missing; no much larger clone stands one base away.

Here the sequenced sample was peripheral blood, taken after pregnancy. This receptor was taken from a female donor in good health, enrolled as a control in a pregnancy study. This chain joins TRBV4-1 to TRBJ1-2, with the D segment identity uncertain. The CDR3 in this case is CASSQDGRELYGYTF. The DNA is TGCGCCAGCAGCCAAGATGGGAGAGAACTCTATGGCTACACCTTC.